The clone carrying this T cell receptor beta chain was seen at least ten times. Antigen unknown. Per the germline V gene, CDR1 is SGDLS and CDR2 is YYNGEE. V was cut by 4 bases and J by 8 bases, with 18 bases left in between. The CDR3 loop spans 14 amino acids. A universal primer site was added by template switching, and unique molecular identifiers were carried by the cDNA. In TCRdb, the 5' RACE reads were re-called with MiXCR into one record per CDR3 protein. This table holds a few hundred thousand distinct CDR3 sequences, approximately 8.7% found once. The data stem from a study of identical twins. General observations from the study: Out-of-frame alpha sequences common to twins exhibited an excess of low generation probability. Carriage of fewer insertions was seen in abundant cord blood beta clonotypes, whereas memory repertoires showed none.

The chain links TRBV9 to TRBJ1-2; D uncertain. The sequence was obtained from a woman aged 50 to 65 in good health. The sample consisted of naive T cells sorted from blood. The CDR3 sequence is CASSSLGRAGGYTF. The CDR3 DNA reads as TGTGCCAGCAGCTCGTTGGGGAGGGCGGGAGGCTACACCTTC.